This T cell receptor (beta chain) was captured by sequencing in a study of cytomegalovirus exposure and HLA in healthy donors. This CDR3 is 14 amino acids long. V lost 4 bases to trimming and J lost 2 bases, with 11 bases between them. Germline CDR1 MGHRA, CDR2 YSYEKL. The PCR used 60 Vbeta and 13 Jbeta primers. TCRdb's copy holds only in-frame clones and misses some; the assay was immunoSEQ multiplex PCR. The sample has roughly 190,000 clones, 70% to 85% seen once. The TCR comes from a man aged 35-49 years in good health and CMV-seropositive. V and J are TRBV4-1 and TRBJ1-2; no reliable D call. Sample: PBMCs. For the CDR3, the DNA is TGCGCCAGCAGCCTGGGTAGCACGAACTATGGCTACACCTTC. This gives the protein CASSLGSTNYGYTF.